The clone carrying this T cell receptor (beta chain) was seen only a few times. Its antigen is as yet unknown. This record belongs to a study of blood T cells in healthy people across ages. Alongside a J-beta primer mix, a sample-barcoded 5' primer served in a second PCR lasting roughly 7 to 11 cycles. Each CDR3 protein is one row after TCRdb ran MiXCR on the 5' RACE reads. Counted here are under 700,000 distinct CDR3 sequences, 24% occurring once; the ten biggest clones make up approximately 10%. Study outcomes and limitations: Age showed a roughly linear inverse relationship with TCR beta diversity per million T cells. Estimated diversity that came from one million T cells was considered an underestimate.

This sample also belongs to another study, concerning T cells of mothers and their children. As that report states: A few healthy Caucasian mothers, along with their six children, were the donors. Versus unrelated pairs, overlap was slightly higher in related mother-child pairs, without reaching significance.

This sequence was found in a boy younger than 18 in good health. The material sequenced was blood.

CDR3 loop: CAGSRAGGYEQYF. CDR3 DNA: TGTGCCGGCTCCCGAGCGGGAGGGTACGAGCAGTACTTC. The rearrangement joins TRBV25-1 to TRBJ2-7; 10 bases fit TRBD2. The CDR3 consists of 13 residues. Germline trimming cut 11 bases from V and 4 bases from J; bases unmatched to any gene: 8. Germline CDR1 MGHDK, CDR2 SYGVNS.